A selection of T cell receptor beta chains follows, all from one sample in a study of PD-1 blockade in classical Hodgkin lymphoma. The assay was immunoSEQ multiplex PCR, and TCRdb's table has in-frame clones only and misses some. The sample lists some 100,000 clones; 85% to 95% were seen once. The sequenced sample was peripheral blood mononuclear cells (PBMCs), obtained before the fourth cycle of nivolumab. These receptors all come from a human donor with classical Hodgkin lymphoma. Both conserved end residues are part of each CDR3. Each record gives: clone size, V gene, D gene, J gene, CDR3 DNA, CDR3 protein. The D gene is left open where the match is weak. The size of a clone is reported for some rows only, either as once, few or many, or as a class for expanded clones.

clone_size: NA
v_call: TRBV4-1
d_call: TRBD2
j_call: TRBJ2-1
cdr3_nt: TGCGCCAGCAGCCTAGCGGGAGGTCCGTACAATGAGCAGTTCTTC
cdr3_aa: CASSLAGGPYNEQFF

clone_size: NA
v_call: TRBV7-2
d_call: NA
j_call: TRBJ2-7
cdr3_nt: TGTGCCAGCAGCTTAACCCAAGGAGCGTTGGGTGAGGAGCAGTACTTC
cdr3_aa: CASSLTQGALGEEQYF

clone_size: NA
v_call: TRBV2
d_call: NA
j_call: TRBJ2-2
cdr3_nt: TGTGCCAGCAACCGAGCCCCACAGGGAAAGGACACCGGGGAGCTGTTTTTT
cdr3_aa: CASNRAPQGKDTGELFF

clone_size: NA
v_call: TRBV5-1
d_call: NA
j_call: TRBJ1-1
cdr3_nt: TGCGCCAGCAGAGTCTCGTTGAACACTGAAGCTTTCTTT
cdr3_aa: CASRVSLNTEAFF

clone_size: once
v_call: TRBV15
d_call: NA
j_call: TRBJ2-5
cdr3_nt: TGTGCCACCAGCAGAGGGCTAGCTGATGAGACCCAGTACTTC
cdr3_aa: CATSRGLADETQYF

clone_size: NA
v_call: TRBV2
d_call: TRBD1
j_call: TRBJ2-7
cdr3_nt: TGTGCCAGCAGTACTCCGGGACAGGGGAATGGCGAGCAGTACTTC
cdr3_aa: CASSTPGQGNGEQYF

clone_size: NA
v_call: TRBV11-2
d_call: NA
j_call: TRBJ2-3
cdr3_nt: TGTGCCAGCAGCTTAGGTAGCACAGATACGCAGTATTTT
cdr3_aa: CASSLGSTDTQYF

clone_size: NA
v_call: TRBV28
d_call: NA
j_call: TRBJ1-5
cdr3_nt: TGTGCCAGCAGCAACGGACAGCTCGCCAGCTCCCAGCCCCAGCATTTT
cdr3_aa: CASSNGQLASSQPQHF

clone_size: NA
v_call: TRBV6-5
d_call: NA
j_call: TRBJ1-3
cdr3_nt: TGTGCCAGCAGTTACGTCAGGGGATTCTCTGGAAACACCATATATTTT
cdr3_aa: CASSYVRGFSGNTIYF

clone_size: NA
v_call: TRBV9
d_call: TRBD1
j_call: TRBJ2-4
cdr3_nt: TGTGCCAGCAGCGGGCAGGGGGCTGAAAACATTCAGTACTTC
cdr3_aa: CASSGQGAENIQYF

clone_size: NA
v_call: TRBV6-6
d_call: TRBD1
j_call: TRBJ2-1
cdr3_nt: TGTGCCAGCAGTTACGGGGAAGACAGGGGTTTCTTC
cdr3_aa: CASSYGEDRGFF

clone_size: NA
v_call: TRBV6-5
d_call: NA
j_call: TRBJ1-1
cdr3_nt: TGTGCCAGCAGAAAGGGGAACACTGAAGCTTTCTTT
cdr3_aa: CASRKGNTEAFF

clone_size: NA
v_call: TRBV10-2
d_call: TRBD2
j_call: TRBJ2-5
cdr3_nt: TGCGCCAGCAGTGAGCCAGCGGGATCGAGTGAGACCCAGTACTTC
cdr3_aa: CASSEPAGSSETQYF

clone_size: NA
v_call: TRBV5-1
d_call: NA
j_call: TRBJ2-7
cdr3_nt: TGCGCCAGCAGCTCGGACATCCACTACGAGCAGTACTTC
cdr3_aa: CASSSDIHYEQYF

clone_size: NA
v_call: TRBV5-8
d_call: NA
j_call: TRBJ2-5
cdr3_nt: TGTGCCAGCAGCTTGGGACTAGAAAATCGAGAGACCCAGTACTTC
cdr3_aa: CASSLGLENRETQYF

clone_size: NA
v_call: TRBV28
d_call: NA
j_call: TRBJ2-7
cdr3_nt: TGTGCCAGCAGCCTAGGGTTGGGGGAGCAGTACTTC
cdr3_aa: CASSLGLGEQYF

clone_size: NA
v_call: TRBV2
d_call: TRBD1
j_call: TRBJ1-4
cdr3_nt: TGTGCCAGCAGTCTGGAGGGACAGGGGGCAGGAGAAAAACTGTTTTTT
cdr3_aa: CASSLEGQGAGEKLFF

clone_size: once
v_call: TRBV27
d_call: NA
j_call: TRBJ1-1
cdr3_nt: TGTGCCAGCAGTTTAGGCAGGGGCGGAGAAGCTTTCTTT
cdr3_aa: CASSLGRGGEAFF

clone_size: NA
v_call: TRBV19
d_call: NA
j_call: TRBJ2-7
cdr3_nt: TGTGCCAGCTCTTCCTTCGGACGGACGGCTTACGAGCAGTACTTC
cdr3_aa: CASSSFGRTAYEQYF

clone_size: NA
v_call: TRBV7-9
d_call: NA
j_call: TRBJ1-5
cdr3_nt: TGTGCCAGCAGTTTTCCGGATCAGCCCCAGCATTTT
cdr3_aa: CASSFPDQPQHF

clone_size: NA
v_call: TRBV7-2
d_call: NA
j_call: TRBJ1-3
cdr3_nt: TGTGCCAGCAGCTTAGGTCATGGGATCCTCGGAGCGGACACCATATATTTT
cdr3_aa: CASSLGHGILGADTIYF

clone_size: NA
v_call: TRBV27
d_call: TRBD2
j_call: TRBJ2-5
cdr3_nt: TGTGCCAGCAGTTTGCAGGGAGGGGTAGAGACCCAGTACTTC
cdr3_aa: CASSLQGGVETQYF

clone_size: NA
v_call: TRBV5-1
d_call: TRBD2
j_call: TRBJ2-3
cdr3_nt: TGCGCCAGCAGCTTAAAACTAGCGGGAGTCTCTTCTAGCACAGATACGCAGTATTTT
cdr3_aa: CASSLKLAGVSSSTDTQYF

clone_size: NA
v_call: TRBV19
d_call: TRBD1
j_call: TRBJ1-1
cdr3_nt: TGTGCCAGTAGTCTTGACTTGACAGGGGGGACTGAAGCTTTCTTT
cdr3_aa: CASSLDLTGGTEAFF

clone_size: NA
v_call: TRBV18
d_call: TRBD1
j_call: TRBJ1-1
cdr3_nt: TGTGCCAGCTCACTCGACAGGGCGAACACTGAAGCTTTCTTT
cdr3_aa: CASSLDRANTEAFF

clone_size: NA
v_call: TRBV5-1
d_call: NA
j_call: TRBJ2-3
cdr3_nt: TGCGCCAGCAGCTTGGCGGGCTTGAAAGCAGATACGCAGTATTTT
cdr3_aa: CASSLAGLKADTQYF

clone_size: NA
v_call: TRBV25-1
d_call: NA
j_call: TRBJ1-1
cdr3_nt: TGTGCCAGCAGTGAAGAACATGCTAACACTGAAGCTTTCTTT
cdr3_aa: CASSEEHANTEAFF

clone_size: NA
v_call: TRBV28
d_call: TRBD1
j_call: TRBJ1-5
cdr3_nt: TGTGCCAGCAGACCGGGACAGGGGGTGTCTGTTTATCAGCCCCAGCATTTT
cdr3_aa: CASRPGQGVSVYQPQHF

clone_size: NA
v_call: TRBV13
d_call: TRBD2
j_call: TRBJ2-7
cdr3_nt: TGTGCCAGCAGTCTCTTTGGGGGGGGCTCCTACGAGCAGTACTTC
cdr3_aa: CASSLFGGGSYEQYF

clone_size: NA
v_call: TRBV6-5
d_call: TRBD1
j_call: TRBJ1-2
cdr3_nt: TGTGCCAGCAGAAGGACAGGTGGAGGCTACACCTTC
cdr3_aa: CASRRTGGGYTF

clone_size: NA
v_call: TRBV29-1
d_call: NA
j_call: TRBJ2-1
cdr3_nt: TGCAGCGCTCAACAGTCCTCGAGCTCCTACAATGAGCAGTTCTTC
cdr3_aa: CSAQQSSSSYNEQFF

clone_size: NA
v_call: TRBV5-1
d_call: TRBD2
j_call: TRBJ2-7
cdr3_nt: TGCGCCAGCAGCTCGCCCGCGCCCCAGGGACTAGCGGGAGAATGGGCGTCAGGGCGCTACGAGCAGTACTTC
cdr3_aa: CASSSPAPQGLAGEWASGRYEQYF

clone_size: NA
v_call: TRBV7-2
d_call: NA
j_call: TRBJ2-3
cdr3_nt: TGTGCCAGCAGCTTAGTTCCGACCACAGATACGCAGTATTTT
cdr3_aa: CASSLVPTTDTQYF

clone_size: once
v_call: TRBV9
d_call: NA
j_call: TRBJ2-7
cdr3_nt: TGTGCCAGCAGCGCAACCGGGAGCACCTACGAGCAGTACTTC
cdr3_aa: CASSATGSTYEQYF

clone_size: NA
v_call: TRBV7-9
d_call: TRBD1
j_call: TRBJ2-7
cdr3_nt: TGTGCCAGCAGCTTGGATGGACAGGGTTCCGAGCAGTACTTC
cdr3_aa: CASSLDGQGSEQYF

clone_size: NA
v_call: TRBV25-1
d_call: TRBD1
j_call: TRBJ2-7
cdr3_nt: TGTGCCAGCAGTGGTACAGGACAGGGTGCCCACGAGCAGTACTTC
cdr3_aa: CASSGTGQGAHEQYF

clone_size: few
v_call: TRBV2
d_call: NA
j_call: TRBJ1-5
cdr3_nt: TGTGCCAGCGGAGGCCGCAATCAGCCCCAGCATTTT
cdr3_aa: CASGGRNQPQHF

clone_size: NA
v_call: TRBV19
d_call: TRBD1
j_call: TRBJ2-2
cdr3_nt: TGTGCCAGTAGTATTCGTACAGGGGTCACCGGGGAGCTGTTTTTT
cdr3_aa: CASSIRTGVTGELFF

clone_size: NA
v_call: TRBV30
d_call: TRBD1
j_call: TRBJ2-7
cdr3_nt: TGTGCCTGGACAGGGACAGGCGACTACGAGCAGTACTTC
cdr3_aa: CAWTGTGDYEQYF